This T cell receptor (beta chain) originates from a study of cytomegalovirus exposure and HLA in healthy donors. Across the study: Falling in the Caucasian-associated ancestry cluster were about 83% of 300 to 500 genotyped donors.

Points from the study as a whole: Among the sequence variants, a highly shared cluster was likely an artifact of sequencing. In vitro experiments confirmed that three CMV-associated chains were specific for CMV antigens. A later analysis, which compared TCR beta chains of equal frequency, found the HLA-associated ones more clonally expanded.

This clone was seen once. No antigen is known for it. A read error may account for a junction end that differs from germline. This PCR relied on a set of 60 Vbeta primers and 13 Jbeta primers. Generated by immunoSEQ multiplex PCR, the TCRdb table keeps only in-frame clones and is missing some. The repertoire holds a few hundred thousand clones, with over 70% as singletons. The CDR3 length is 17 residues. Germline lookup yields CDR1 SEHNR and CDR2 FQNEAQ (reference sequence). The sequence was collected from a girl aged 2 to 9 in good health and CMV-seronegative. The sequencing sample was made of PBMCs. The V call is TRBV7-9, the J call TRBJ1-5; 12 bases match TRBD1. The CDR3 region has the DNA TGTTCCAGCAGCGTCTCACCGGGACAGGGGGCCTCTCAGCCCCAGCATTTT. The encoded protein is CSSSVSPGQGASQPQHF.